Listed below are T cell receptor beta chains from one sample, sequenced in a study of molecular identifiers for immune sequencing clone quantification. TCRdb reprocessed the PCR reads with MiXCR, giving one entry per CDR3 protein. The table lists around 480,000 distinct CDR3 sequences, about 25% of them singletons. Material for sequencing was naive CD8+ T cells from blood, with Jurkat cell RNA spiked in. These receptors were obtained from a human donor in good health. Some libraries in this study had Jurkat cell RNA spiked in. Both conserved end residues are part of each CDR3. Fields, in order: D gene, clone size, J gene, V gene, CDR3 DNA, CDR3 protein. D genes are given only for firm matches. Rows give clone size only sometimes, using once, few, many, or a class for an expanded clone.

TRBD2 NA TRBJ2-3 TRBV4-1 TGCGCCAGCAGCCAAGGATGGGGGACTAGCACAGATATGCAGTATTTT CASSQGWGTSTDMQYF
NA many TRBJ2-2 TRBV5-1 TGCGCCAGTAAAAGAAGTGTCAGCCTAAACACCGGGGAGCTGTTTTTT CASKRSVSLNTGELFF
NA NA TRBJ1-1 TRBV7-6 TGTGCCAGCAGCCCCACCGACAACACTGAAGCTTTCTTT CASSPTDNTEAFF
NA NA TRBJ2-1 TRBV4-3 TGCGCCAGCAGCCCCGAGGAAACCGACAATGAGCAGTTCTTC CASSPEETDNEQFF
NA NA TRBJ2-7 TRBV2 TGTGCCAGCAAAAGCGTGAGCCCCTACGAGCAGTACTTC CASKSVSPYEQYF
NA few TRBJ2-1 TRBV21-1 TGTGCCAGCAGCAAAATCGAGACAGTTTCGTTCTTC CASSKIETVSFF
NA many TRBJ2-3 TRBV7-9 TGTGCCAGCAGCTTACCTAGCACAGATACGCAGTATTTT CASSLPSTDTQYF
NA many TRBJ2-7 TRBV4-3 TGCGCCAGCAGCCAAGACTCGTGGCGATCGGGTGCGAGAGAGCAGTACTTC CASSQDSWRSGAREQYF
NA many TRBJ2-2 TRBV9 TGTGCCAGCAGCGTAGATGGCGGATCCGGGGAGCTGTTTTTT CASSVDGGSGELFF
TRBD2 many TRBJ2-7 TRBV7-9 TGTGCCAGCAGCTTAGTAGCGGGAGTGCGGGAGCAGTACTTC CASSLVAGVREQYF
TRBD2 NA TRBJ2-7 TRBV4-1 TGCACCAGCAGCCAAGTGCTTCTAGCGGGCCACGAGCAGTACTTC CTSSQVLLAGHEQYF
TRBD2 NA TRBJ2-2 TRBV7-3 TGTGCCAGCAGCCCAGCGCGACTAGCGGGAGACACCGGGGAGCTGTTTTTT CASSPARLAGDTGELFF
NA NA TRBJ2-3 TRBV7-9 TGTGCCAGCAGCCCATGGAACACAGATACGCAGTATTTT CASSPWNTDTQYF
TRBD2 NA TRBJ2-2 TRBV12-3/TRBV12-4 TGTGCCAGCGCCGCGGGAGAGAACACCGGGGAGCTGTTTTTT CASAAGENTGELFF
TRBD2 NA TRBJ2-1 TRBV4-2 TGTGCCAGCAGACGGGAGGGCCGGAGCAATGAGCAGTTCTTC CASRREGRSNEQFF
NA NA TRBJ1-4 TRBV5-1 TGCGCCAGCAGCCCAACTCGCACAGGTGGAGGTGAAAAACTGTTTTTT CASSPTRTGGGEKLFF
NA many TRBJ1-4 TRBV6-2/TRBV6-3 TGTGCCAGCAGTTACGGGAATGAAAAACTGTTTTTT CASSYGNEKLFF
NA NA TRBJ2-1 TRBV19 TGTGCCAGTAGTGGTTCGGAGGCACTCTACAATGAGCAGTTCTTC CASSGSEALYNEQFF
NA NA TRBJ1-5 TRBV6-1 TGTGCCAGCAGTGAAACGGGCAGGGGCAATCAGCCCCAGCATTTT CASSETGRGNQPQHF
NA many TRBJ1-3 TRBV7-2 TGTGCCAGCAGCTTAGGGACCGCCTCTGGAAACACCATATATTTT CASSLGTASGNTIYF
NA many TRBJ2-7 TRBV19 TGTGCCAGTAGTTTTGCACAGGGCTACGAGCAGTACTTC CASSFAQGYEQYF
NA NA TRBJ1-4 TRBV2 TGTGCCAGCAGTGTCGTAAGCGGGAGCGTCCTTGCAACTAATGGAAAACTGTTTTTT CASSVVSGSVLATNGKLFF
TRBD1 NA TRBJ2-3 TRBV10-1 TGCGCCAGCAGCCACAGGGGGATCACAGATACGCAGTATTTT CASSHRGITDTQYF
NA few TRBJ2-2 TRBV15 TGTGCCACCAGCAGAGAGGCAGGGTCGAACACCGGGGAGCTGTTTTTT CATSREAGSNTGELFF
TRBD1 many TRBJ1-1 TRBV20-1 TGCAGTTCACCGGGACAGGGATCTGAAGCTTTCTTT CSSPGQGSEAFF